A selection of T cell receptor beta chains follows, all from one sample in a study of Ad26.COV2.S vaccination and SARS-CoV-2 variants. Some clones are missing from TCRdb's copy, which holds only in-frame ones; the method was immunoSEQ multiplex PCR. The table lists 300,000 to 400,000 clones, roughly nine tenths of them singletons. The input for sequencing was peripheral blood, taken in a trial of Ad26.COV2.S vaccine versus placebo. Source of these receptors: a person between 18 and 65 years old who received the Ad26.COV2.S COVID-19 vaccine or a placebo. Both conserved end residues are part of each CDR3. The order of the fields is clone size, CDR3 length, D gene, V gene, J gene, CDR3 protein, CDR3 DNA. A D gene is named only where the DNA matches it firmly. Rows may omit the clone size; those that give it use once, few, many or a size class.

size: .
length: 16
D: .
V: TRBV9
J: TRBJ1-1
CDR3: CASSVGRFDSNTEAFF
DNA: TGTGCCAGCAGCGTAGGGAGGTTCGACTCGAACACTGAAGCTTTCTTT

size: .
length: 19
D: .
V: TRBV2
J: TRBJ2-1
CDR3: CASSEEVGRGTLSSDEQFF
DNA: TGTGCCAGCAGTGAGGAGGTCGGGCGGGGGACACTTTCAAGCGATGAGCAGTTCTTC

size: .
length: 14
D: .
V: TRBV6-1
J: TRBJ2-3
CDR3: CASSEVGEIDTQYF
DNA: TGTGCCAGCAGTGAAGTAGGGGAAATAGATACGCAGTATTTT

size: .
length: 12
D: .
V: TRBV5-5
J: TRBJ1-3
CDR3: CASSLDGNTIYF
DNA: TGTGCCAGCAGCTTGGATGGAAACACCATATATTTT

size: few
length: 13
D: .
V: TRBV4-1
J: TRBJ2-7
CDR3: CASSQLGRHEQYF
DNA: TGCGCCAGCAGCCAACTGGGGCGGCACGAGCAGTACTTC

size: .
length: 15
D: .
V: TRBV19
J: TRBJ2-7
CDR3: CASSIGPGADYEQYF
DNA: TGTGCCAGTAGTATTGGCCCGGGGGCGGATTACGAGCAGTACTTC

size: once
length: 15
D: TRBD1
V: TRBV5-4
J: TRBJ1-2
CDR3: CASSSRTGDWDGYTF
DNA: TGTGCCAGCAGCTCCCGGACAGGGGATTGGGATGGCTACACCTTC

size: .
length: 12
D: .
V: TRBV9
J: TRBJ2-1
CDR3: CASSVGNNEQFF
DNA: TGTGCCAGCAGCGTAGGTAACAATGAGCAGTTCTTC

size: .
length: 13
D: .
V: TRBV7-6
J: TRBJ1-3
CDR3: CASSLVKGDTIYF
DNA: TGTGCCAGCAGCTTAGTGAAAGGAGACACCATATATTTT

size: .
length: 12
D: .
V: TRBV29-1
J: TRBJ1-1
CDR3: CSVGQFNTEAFF
DNA: TGCAGCGTTGGACAGTTCAACACTGAAGCTTTCTTT

size: .
length: 14
D: .
V: TRBV4-2
J: TRBJ2-5
CDR3: CASSQAGRQETQYF
DNA: TGTGCCAGCAGCCAAGCCGGCAGACAAGAGACCCAGTACTTC

size: .
length: 15
D: .
V: TRBV27
J: TRBJ1-2
CDR3: CASSLVPNVNYGYTF
DNA: TGTGCCAGCAGTTTGGTTCCTAACGTTAACTATGGCTACACCTTC

size: .
length: 15
D: .
V: TRBV2
J: TRBJ2-1
CDR3: CASKVPGLVRGEQFF
DNA: TGTGCCAGCAAAGTACCGGGGCTAGTGCGTGGTGAGCAGTTCTTC

size: .
length: 13
D: .
V: TRBV11-2
J: TRBJ1-4
CDR3: CASSQRNSEKLFF
DNA: TGTGCCAGCAGCCAGCGGAATAGTGAAAAACTGTTTTTT

size: .
length: 15
D: .
V: TRBV7-9
J: TRBJ2-3
CDR3: CASSLDRSSTDTQYF
DNA: TGTGCCAGCAGCTTGGACAGATCTAGCACAGATACGCAGTATTTT

size: few
length: 13
D: TRBD1
V: TRBV12-3/TRBV12-4
J: TRBJ1-2
CDR3: CASSLQGDYGYTF
DNA: TGTGCCAGCAGTTTACAGGGGGACTATGGCTACACCTTC

size: .
length: 17
D: .
V: TRBV5-1
J: TRBJ2-1
CDR3: CASSPGPPLSSYNEQFF
DNA: TGCGCCAGCAGCCCGGGACCCCCGCTGAGCTCCTACAATGAGCAGTTCTTC

size: .
length: 15
D: TRBD2
V: TRBV7-7
J: TRBJ2-2
CDR3: CASSLIAGERGELFF
DNA: TGTGCCAGCAGCTTAATAGCGGGAGAGCGCGGGGAGCTGTTTTTT

size: .
length: 14
D: .
V: TRBV7-9
J: TRBJ1-1
CDR3: CASSLVDRATEAFF
DNA: TGTGCCAGCAGCTTAGTGGACAGAGCCACTGAAGCTTTCTTT

size: .
length: 15
D: TRBD2
V: TRBV19
J: TRBJ2-2
CDR3: CASSIESGRTGELFF
DNA: TGTGCCAGTAGTATTGAAAGCGGGAGGACCGGGGAGCTGTTTTTT

size: .
length: 16
D: .
V: TRBV7-6
J: TRBJ1-5
CDR3: CASSLGSGAINQPQHF
DNA: TGTGCCAGCAGCTTAGGGTCGGGGGCAATAAATCAGCCCCAGCATTTT